This T cell receptor (beta chain) was retrieved from a study of blood T cell repertoires in COVID-19 (TCRdb year 2020). Study-wide context: Recovered participants in ImmuneRACE Cohort 3 were defined by two consecutive negative NP/OP PCR tests, clearance by a healthcare professional, or resolution of symptoms. The dataset comprised deeply sampled blood TCRbeta repertoires from subjects exposed to, actively infected with, or recovered from COVID-19. Nearly every sample came with metadata listing a de-identified subject ID, COVID-19 status, age in years and sex. Where available, HLA class I and class II types were taken from metadata supplied by the sample provider and were not determined by assay-based typing. Collaborator samples came from the United States, Italy and Spain and covered acute and convalescent phases of COVID-19. The prospective study material was composed of cDNA or gDNA derived from T cells, B-cell-depleted T cells, or PBMCs. The samples were drawn from two sources: the first 160 participants of the ongoing ImmuneRACE study, and 1,200 or so subjects contributed by 6 global collaborators. The repertoires were made available in a free public database intended to serve as a resource for research on the immune response to SARS-CoV-2. The full study reports these points: The quantity of clinical and demographic metadata differed by source and by participant and was supplied without curation.

As concerns this clone: This clone's antigen is unknown. Base qualities are not at hand, and no much larger clone is one base apart.

Participants in the prospective study were enrolled through a virtual design, were aged roughly 18 to 95 years, and lived in about two dozen United States geographic areas. Cohort assignment in the prospective study relied on participant-reported clinical history from a screening survey and a study questionnaire. Each participant in the prospective study had whole blood, serum and a nasopharyngeal or oropharyngeal swab collected by mobile phlebotomists. Prospective study participants could optionally give additional blood draws and questionnaires over an approximately two-month period. Blood samples from the prospective study were shipped frozen or at room temperature prior to DNA extraction. TCRbeta CDR3 regions were amplified from genomic DNA using the immunoSEQ Assay, a bias-controlled multiplex PCR. Per the original workflow: Nucleated cell counts per sample were estimated from amplification of reference gene primers within the assay. To quantify the absolute abundance of each unique TCRbeta CDR3 rearrangement, sequence reads were collapsed and filtered. For each sample, productive Simpson clonality was calculated as the square root of Simpson's diversity index across productive rearrangements. The clones in this table, taken by TCRdb from immuneACCESS, are in-frame only. Not every clone is retained; where verified, under half of the shortfall comes from an unresolved V gene, and the cause of the rest is unknown. V and J calls and clone size are as listed in that table; D and trimming were resolved from the DNA. Counted in this sample were over 250,000 clones; approximately 90% of them appeared once. Together, the top ten hold over 2% of the sample.

CDR1 KGHSH and CDR2 LQKENI are derived from the germline V gene. Its CDR3 holds 15 amino acids, cysteine through phenylalanine. Only the CDR3 region is kept as DNA, spanning 45 bases read in frame from base 1. V is clipped by 3 bases and J by 4 bases, and the sequence between their germline boundaries is 16 bases long. Sequencing was carried out using PBMCs or T cells enriched from blood (not recorded which). The clonotype was recovered from an older woman in a cohort exposed to, infected with or recovered from COVID-19 (not recorded which). The chain is assembled from TRBV18 and TRBJ2-7; 5 matching bases give a weak D call of TRBD1. The CDR3 region has the sequence CASSPSRASRYEQYF. Here is the DNA: TGTGCCAGCTCACCCTCCAGGGCCAGTCGGTACGAGCAGTACTTC.